The rows below give T cell receptor beta chains drawn from one sample of a study of blood T cell repertoires in COVID-19. The table came from immunoSEQ multiplex PCR; TCRdb's copy has only in-frame clones and leaves some out. The sample consists of roughly 70,000 clones, more than 80% of them appearing once. The sequenced sample consisted of peripheral blood. Every receptor here comes from a human donor in a cohort sampled during active COVID-19. CDR3s include the opening cysteine and the closing phenylalanine or tryptophan. Fields, in order: D gene, V gene, J gene, CDR3 protein, CDR3 DNA. The D gene is left open where the match is weak.

>-|TRBV5-1|TRBJ2-7
CASSLADSSYEQYF
TGCGCCAGCAGCTTGGCCGACAGCTCCTACGAGCAGTACTTC
>TRBD1|TRBV9|TRBJ2-7
CASSFQTGPSYEQYF
TGTGCCAGCTCATTCCAGACAGGGCCGTCCTACGAGCAGTACTTC
>TRBD2|TRBV6-6|TRBJ2-3
CASSPGLAGGSIADTQYF
TGTGCCAGCAGTCCGGGACTAGCGGGGGGGTCTATAGCAGATACGCAGTATTTT
>-|TRBV12-2|TRBJ1-1
CASRLGGRGQGSFCTEAFF
TGTGCAAGTCGCTTAGGGGGTAGGGGACAGGGGTCTTTTTGCACTGAAGCTTTCTTT
>TRBD1|TRBV7-6|TRBJ2-7
CASSLVRSGQVNLGEQYF
TGTGCCAGCAGCTTAGTCCGGTCGGGACAGGTCAACCTGGGGGAGCAGTACTTC
>TRBD2|TRBV7-9|TRBJ2-1
CASTRGESYNEQFF
TGTGCCAGCACCCGGGGGGAATCCTACAATGAGCAGTTCTTC
>-|TRBV6-5|TRBJ2-3
CASRGFTDTQYF
TGTGCCAGCAGGGGCTTCACAGATACGCAGTATTTT
>TRBD1|TRBV9|TRBJ1-1
CASSPGTGLDTEAFF
TGTGCCAGCAGCCCGGGGACAGGGTTGGACACTGAAGCTTTCTTT
>-|TRBV3-1/TRBV3-2|TRBJ2-1
CASSPGGEQFF
TGTGCCAGCAGTCCTGGAGGGGAGCAGTTCTTC
>-|TRBV5-1|TRBJ2-3
CASSLGTASSTDTQYF
TGCGCCAGCAGCTTGGGTACAGCTTCTAGCACAGATACGCAGTATTTT
>TRBD1|TRBV19|TRBJ2-2
CASVRSGGMAGELFF
TGTGCCAGCGTCCGGTCAGGGGGTATGGCCGGGGAGCTGTTTTTT
>TRBD2|TRBV5-1|TRBJ2-5
CASSLDGGAYETQYF
TGCGCCAGCAGCTTGGACGGGGGGGCCTATGAGACCCAGTACTTC
>-|TRBV4-3|TRBJ1-1
CASSQEARGTEAFF
TGCGCCAGCAGCCAAGAGGCGCGGGGGACTGAAGCTTTCTTT